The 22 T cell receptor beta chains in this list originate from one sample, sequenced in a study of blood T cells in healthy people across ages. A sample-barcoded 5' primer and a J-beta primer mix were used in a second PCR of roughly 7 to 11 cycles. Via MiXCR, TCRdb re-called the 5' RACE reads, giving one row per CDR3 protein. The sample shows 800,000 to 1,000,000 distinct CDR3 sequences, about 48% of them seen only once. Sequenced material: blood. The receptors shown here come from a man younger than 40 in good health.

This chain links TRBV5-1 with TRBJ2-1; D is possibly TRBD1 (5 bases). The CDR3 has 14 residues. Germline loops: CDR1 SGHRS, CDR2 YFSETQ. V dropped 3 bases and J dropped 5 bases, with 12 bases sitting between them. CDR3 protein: CASSSDMRDNEQFF. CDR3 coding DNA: TGCGCCAGCAGCTCGGACATGCGCGACAATGAGCAGTTCTTC.

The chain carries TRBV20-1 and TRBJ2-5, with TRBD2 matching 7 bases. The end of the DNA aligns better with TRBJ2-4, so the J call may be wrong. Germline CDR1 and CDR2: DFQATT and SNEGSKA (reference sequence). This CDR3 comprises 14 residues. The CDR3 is CSARGGVQKNIQYF. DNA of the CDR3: TGCAGTGCTAGGGGAGGGGTACAGAAAAACATTCAGTACTTC.

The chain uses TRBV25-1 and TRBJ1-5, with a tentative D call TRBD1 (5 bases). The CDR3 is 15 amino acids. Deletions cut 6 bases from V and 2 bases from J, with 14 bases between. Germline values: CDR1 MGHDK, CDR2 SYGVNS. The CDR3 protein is CASSPTGRGNQPQHF. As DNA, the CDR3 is TGTGCCAGCAGCCCAACAGGACGGGGCAATCAGCCCCAGCATTTT.

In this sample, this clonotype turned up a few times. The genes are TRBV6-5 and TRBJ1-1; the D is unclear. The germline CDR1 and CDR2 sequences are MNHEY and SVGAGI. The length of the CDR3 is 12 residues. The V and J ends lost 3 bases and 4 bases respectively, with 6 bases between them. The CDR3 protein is CASSYPVTEAFF. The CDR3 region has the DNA TGTGCCAGCAGTTATCCTGTCACTGAAGCTTTCTTT.

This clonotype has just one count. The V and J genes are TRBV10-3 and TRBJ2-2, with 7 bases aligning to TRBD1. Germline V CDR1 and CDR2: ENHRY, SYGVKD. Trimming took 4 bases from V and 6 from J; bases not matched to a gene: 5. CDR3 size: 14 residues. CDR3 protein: CAISVQGSPGELFF. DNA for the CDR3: TGTGCCATCAGTGTACAGGGGTCGCCCGGGGAGCTGTTTTTT.

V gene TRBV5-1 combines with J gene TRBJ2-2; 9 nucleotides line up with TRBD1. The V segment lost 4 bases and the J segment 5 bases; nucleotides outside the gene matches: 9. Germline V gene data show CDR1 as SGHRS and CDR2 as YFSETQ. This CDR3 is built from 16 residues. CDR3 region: CASSTTGTGPTGELFF. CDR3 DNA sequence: TGCGCCAGCAGCACCACCGGGACAGGGCCTACCGGGGAGCTGTTTTTT.

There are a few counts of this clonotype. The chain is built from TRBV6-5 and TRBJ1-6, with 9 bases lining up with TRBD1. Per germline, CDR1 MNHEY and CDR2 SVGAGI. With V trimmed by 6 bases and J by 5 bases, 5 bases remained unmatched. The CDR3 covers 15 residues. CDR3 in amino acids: CASSPGTGNNSPLHF. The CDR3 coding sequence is TGTGCCAGCAGCCCTGGGACAGGGAATAATTCACCCCTCCACTTT.

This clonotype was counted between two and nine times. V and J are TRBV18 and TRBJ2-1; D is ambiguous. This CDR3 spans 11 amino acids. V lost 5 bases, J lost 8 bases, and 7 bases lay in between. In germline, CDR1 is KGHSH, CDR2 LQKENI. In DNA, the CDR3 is TGTGCCAGCTCATCGAGATATGAGCAGTTCTTC. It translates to CASSSRYEQFF.

This CDR3 reads CASASPGTGDRGYQPQHF. Written as DNA, the CDR3 is TGTGCCAGCGCCTCCCCCGGGACAGGGGATAGGGGCTATCAGCCCCAGCATTTT. The chain links TRBV12-3 or TRBV12-4 to TRBJ1-5, with TRBD1 matching 10 bases. V trimming: 8 bases; J trimming: 5 bases; junction bases outside the gene matches: 18. The CDR3 is 18 amino acids.

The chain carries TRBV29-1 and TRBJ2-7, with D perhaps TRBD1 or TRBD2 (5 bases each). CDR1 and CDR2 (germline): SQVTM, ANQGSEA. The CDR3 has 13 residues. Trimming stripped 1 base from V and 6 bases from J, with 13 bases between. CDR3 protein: CSVEAGDACEQYF. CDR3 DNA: TGCAGCGTTGAAGCTGGGGACGCCTGCGAGCAGTACTTC.

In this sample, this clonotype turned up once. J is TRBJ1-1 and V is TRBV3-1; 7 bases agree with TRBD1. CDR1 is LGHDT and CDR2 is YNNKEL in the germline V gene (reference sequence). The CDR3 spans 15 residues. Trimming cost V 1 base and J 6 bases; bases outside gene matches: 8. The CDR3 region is CASSQGARGSAEAFF. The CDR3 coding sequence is TGTGCCAGCAGCCAAGGGGCCAGGGGGTCGGCTGAAGCTTTCTTT.

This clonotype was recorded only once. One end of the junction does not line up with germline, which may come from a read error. For the CDR3, the DNA is TGTGCCAGCGGCGTAGAGGGGCACGGGAACACTGAAGCTTTCTTT. Translation: CASGVEGHGNTEAFF. This chain links TRBV9 with TRBJ1-1; possibly TRBD1 for D (5 bases). Germline loops: CDR1 SGDLS, CDR2 YYNGEE. This CDR3 has 15 residues. The variable domain in full, with the rest retrieved from reference TRBV9 and TRBJ1-1, is DSGVTQTPKHLITATGQRVTLRCSPRSGDLSVYWYQQSLDQGLQFLIQYYNGEERAKGNILERFSAQQFPDLHSELNLSSLELGDSALYFCASGVEGHGNTEAFFGQGTRLTVV.

DNA of the CDR3: TGTGCCAGCAGTGACAGTATAATAAATGAGCAGTTCTTC. It specifies CASSDSIINEQFF. This sequence joins TRBV2 and TRBJ2-1; D gene uncertain. Trimming removed 3 bases at V and 7 bases at J, with 10 bases between. Germline values: CDR1 SNHLY, CDR2 FYNNEI. The CDR3 length is 13 residues.

The CDR3 DNA follows: TGTGCCTGCACCAGGACCTACGAGCAGTACTTC. This sequence encodes CACTRTYEQYF. This chain uses TRBV6-1 with TRBJ2-4, with unresolved D. The DNA matches TRBJ2-7 better at its end, which makes the J call doubtful. The CDR3 consists of 11 residues. Germline V gene data show CDR1 as MNHNS and CDR2 as SASEGT.

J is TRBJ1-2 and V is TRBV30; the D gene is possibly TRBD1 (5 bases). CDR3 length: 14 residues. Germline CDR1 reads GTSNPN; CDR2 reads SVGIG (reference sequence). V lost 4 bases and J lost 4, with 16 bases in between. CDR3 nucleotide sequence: TGTGCCTGGAAGGGGCCAGGCAGTCCCTATGGCTACACCTTC. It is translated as CAWKGPGSPYGYTF.

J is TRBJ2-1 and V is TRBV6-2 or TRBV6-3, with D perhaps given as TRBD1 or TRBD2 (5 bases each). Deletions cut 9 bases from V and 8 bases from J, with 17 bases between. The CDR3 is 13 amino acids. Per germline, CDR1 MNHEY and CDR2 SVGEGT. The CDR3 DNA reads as TGTGCCAGGGAGAGGGACGAGCAGCATGAGCAGTTCTTC. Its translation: CARERDEQHEQFF.

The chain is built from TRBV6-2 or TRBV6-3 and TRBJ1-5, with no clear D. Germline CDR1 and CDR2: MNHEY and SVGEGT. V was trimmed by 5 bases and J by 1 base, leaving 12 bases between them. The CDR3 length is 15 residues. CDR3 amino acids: CASSRGVTSNQPQHF. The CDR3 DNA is TGTGCCAGCAGTCGCGGGGTAACCAGCAATCAGCCCCAGCATTTT.

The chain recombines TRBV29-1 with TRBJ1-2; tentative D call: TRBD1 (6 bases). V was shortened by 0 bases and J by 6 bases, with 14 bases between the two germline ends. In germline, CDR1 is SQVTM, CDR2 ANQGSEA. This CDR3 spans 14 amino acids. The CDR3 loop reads CSVEDRGGRHGYTF. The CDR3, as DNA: TGCAGCGTTGAAGATAGAGGGGGAAGGCATGGCTACACCTTC. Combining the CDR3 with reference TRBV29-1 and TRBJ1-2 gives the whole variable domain SAVISQKPSRDICQRGTSLTIQCQVDSQVTMMFWYRQQPGQSLTLIATANQGSEATYESGFVIDKFPISRPNLTFSTLTVSNMSPEDSSIYLCSVEDRGGRHGYTFGSGTRLTVV.

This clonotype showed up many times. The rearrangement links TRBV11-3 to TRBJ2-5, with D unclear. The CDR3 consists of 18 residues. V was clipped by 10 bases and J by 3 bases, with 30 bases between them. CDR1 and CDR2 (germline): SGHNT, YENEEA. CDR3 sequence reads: CATALNGVGTFSEETQYF. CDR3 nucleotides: TGTGCCACCGCCCTAAATGGAGTGGGTACTTTTTCGGAAGAGACCCAGTACTTC.

The CDR3 bases are TGTGCCAGCAGTTTAAATGTACTAGCCCTCGAGCAGTACTTC. The encoded protein is CASSLNVLALEQYF. The chain couples TRBV27 to TRBJ2-7, with D possibly being TRBD2 (6 bases). With 2 bases removed from V and 6 bases from J, the gap between germline ends came to 14 bases. CDR1 and CDR2 from the germline V gene are MNHEY and SMNVEV (reference sequence). The CDR3 is 14 amino acids.

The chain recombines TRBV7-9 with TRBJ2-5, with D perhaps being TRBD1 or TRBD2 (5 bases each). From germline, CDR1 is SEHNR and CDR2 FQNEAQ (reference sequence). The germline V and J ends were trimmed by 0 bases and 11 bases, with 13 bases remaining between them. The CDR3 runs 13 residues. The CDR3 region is CASSLAPGPQQYF. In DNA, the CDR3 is TGTGCCAGCAGCTTAGCACCGGGACCACAGCAGTACTTC. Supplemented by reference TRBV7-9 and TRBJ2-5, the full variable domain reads DTGVSQNPRHKITKRGQNVTFRCDPISEHNRLYWYRQTLGQGPEFLTYFQNEAQLEKSRLLSDRFSAERPKGSFSTLEIQRTEQGDSAMYLCASSLAPGPQQYFGPGTRLLVL.

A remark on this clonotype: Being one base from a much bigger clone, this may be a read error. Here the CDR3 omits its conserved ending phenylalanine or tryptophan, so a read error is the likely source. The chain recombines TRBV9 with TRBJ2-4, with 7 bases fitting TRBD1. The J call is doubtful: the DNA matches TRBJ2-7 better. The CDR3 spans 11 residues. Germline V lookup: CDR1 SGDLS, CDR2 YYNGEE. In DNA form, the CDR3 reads TGTGCCAGCAGCCCAGGGGGCGAGCAGTACTTA. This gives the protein CASSPGGEQYL.